This TCR beta chain was documented in a study of T cells in Graves' hyperthyroidism and ophthalmopathy. This clonotype was picked up many times. Regions amplified from RNA transcripts were the TCR beta CDR3 regions. An initial round of RT-PCR targeting the TCR CDR3 relied on the HTBI primer set. TCRdb analysed the multiplex PCR reads with MiXCR anew, one entry per CDR3 protein. The repertoire includes about 530,000 distinct CDR3 sequences, 17% of them detected once, and 17% sits in the top ten. V lost 7 bases to trimming and J lost 2 bases; unmatched junction nucleotides: 9. Per germline, CDR1 SQVTM and CDR2 ANQGSEA. This CDR3 contains 14 residues.

The chain links TRBV29-1 to TRBJ2-7, with 9 bases aligning to TRBD1. Sequencing used blood. The origin of this receptor is a woman between 18 and 29 years old with Graves' ophthalmopathy. CDR3 in DNA: TGCAGCGCCGACGCGGACAGGGGCCCCTACGAGCAGTACTTC. This codes for CSADADRGPYEQYF.